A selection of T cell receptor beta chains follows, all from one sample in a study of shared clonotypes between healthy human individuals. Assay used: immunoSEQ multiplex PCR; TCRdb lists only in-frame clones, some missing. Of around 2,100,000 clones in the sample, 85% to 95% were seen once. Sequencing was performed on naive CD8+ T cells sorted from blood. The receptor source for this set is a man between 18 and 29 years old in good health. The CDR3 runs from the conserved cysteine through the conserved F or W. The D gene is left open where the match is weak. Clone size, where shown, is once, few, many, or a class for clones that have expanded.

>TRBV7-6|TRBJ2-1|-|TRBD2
TGTGCCAGCAGCTCGGGACTAGCGTCCTACAATGAGCAGTTCTTC
CASSSGLASYNEQFF
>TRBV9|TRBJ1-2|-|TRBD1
TGTGCCAGCAGCCTGACAGGGGCTGCGAACTATGGCTACACCTTC
CASSLTGAANYGYTF
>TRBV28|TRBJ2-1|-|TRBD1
TGTGCCAGCAGTCTGACAGGGGGAAGCAATGAGCAGTTCTTC
CASSLTGGSNEQFF
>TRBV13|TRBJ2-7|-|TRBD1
TGTGCCAGCAGCCCGACAGGGGGCTACTACGAGCAGTACTTC
CASSPTGGYYEQYF
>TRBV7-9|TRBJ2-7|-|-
TGTGCCAGCAGCCCCAGAGGGTCGGGAGAGCAGTACTTC
CASSPRGSGEQYF
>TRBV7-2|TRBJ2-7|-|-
TGTGCCAGCAGCTTAAATCAGTTAAGCTCCTACGAGCAGTACTTC
CASSLNQLSSYEQYF
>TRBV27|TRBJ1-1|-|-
TGTGCCAGCAGTTTAATTTACGGTGGGCCTAGTCGAATCCCCACAGGGAACACTGAAGCTTTCTTT
CASSLIYGGPSRIPTGNTEAFF
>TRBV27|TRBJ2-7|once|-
TGTGCCAGCCAGGGCAGGGAGCACTACGAGCAGTACTTC
CASQGREHYEQYF
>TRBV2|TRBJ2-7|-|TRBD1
TGTGCCAGCAACCCGGACAGGGTTAGCTACGAGCAGTACTTC
CASNPDRVSYEQYF
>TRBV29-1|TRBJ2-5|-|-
TGCAGCGCTACAGGGGCGGGGGAGACCCAGTACTTC
CSATGAGETQYF
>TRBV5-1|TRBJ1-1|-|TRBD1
TGCGCCAGCAAACAGGGGTCTGAAGCTTTCTTT
CASKQGSEAFF
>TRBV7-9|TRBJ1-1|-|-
TGTGCCAGCGCTCCTAGCTTAGATTGGGAAGCTTTCTTT
CASAPSLDWEAFF
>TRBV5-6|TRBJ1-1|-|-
TGTGCCAGCAGCTTGGTTACAGAAGAAGCTTTCTTT
CASSLVTEEAFF
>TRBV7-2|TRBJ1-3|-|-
TGTGCCAGCAGCGCCGCTCTCACAGGAGGAAACACCATATATTTT
CASSAALTGGNTIYF
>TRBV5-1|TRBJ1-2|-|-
TGCGCCAGCAGCTTGGAACAGGCCTATGGCTACACCTTC
CASSLEQAYGYTF
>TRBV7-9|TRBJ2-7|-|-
TGTGCCAGCAGCTCGGGTCAAAACTACGAGCAGTACTTC
CASSSGQNYEQYF
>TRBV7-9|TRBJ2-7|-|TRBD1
TGTGCCAGCAGCTTAGTGGAGGTGACAGGGTTGGCAGAGCAGTACTTC
CASSLVEVTGLAEQYF
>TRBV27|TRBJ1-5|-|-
TGTGCCAGCAGCCCAGGGGAGAGCAATCAGCCCCAGCATTTT
CASSPGESNQPQHF
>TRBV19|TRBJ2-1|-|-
TGTGCCAGTGGGGACAATGAGCAGTTCTTC
CASGDNEQFF
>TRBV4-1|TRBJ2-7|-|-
TGCGCCAGCAGCTTATACCCGGACTCACCCTACGAGCAGTACTTC
CASSLYPDSPYEQYF
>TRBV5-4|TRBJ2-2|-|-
TGTGCCAGCAGCCCTTTCGGCACCGGGGAGCTGTTTTTT
CASSPFGTGELFF
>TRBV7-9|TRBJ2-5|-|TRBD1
TGTGCCAGCAGCCTCCGGACAGGGGGCGCGGGAGAGACCCAGTACTTC
CASSLRTGGAGETQYF
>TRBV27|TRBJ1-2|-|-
TGTGCCAGCAGTTTATCTCCACAGGGACTCAATGGCTACACCTTC
CASSLSPQGLNGYTF
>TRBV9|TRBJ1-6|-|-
TGTGCCAGCAGCGTAGATCCGGATCTTAATTCACCCCTCCACTTT
CASSVDPDLNSPLHF
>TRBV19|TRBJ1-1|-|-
TGTGCCAGTAGTATTTTCGCCCTGGGGACTGAAGCTTTCTTT
CASSIFALGTEAFF
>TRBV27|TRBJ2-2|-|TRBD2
TGTGCCAGCAGTTTATTAGCGGGGAACACCGGGGAGCTGTTTTTT
CASSLLAGNTGELFF
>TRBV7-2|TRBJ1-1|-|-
TGTGCCAGCAGCTTAGTATCGGTGTTCGACAGTGAAGCTTTCTTT
CASSLVSVFDSEAFF
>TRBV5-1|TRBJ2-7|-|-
TGCGCCAGCAGCGCGGACAGCCCCTACGAGCAGTACTTC
CASSADSPYEQYF
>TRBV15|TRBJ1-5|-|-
TGTGCCACCAGCAGTACCGAAGGACGGGGCAATCAGCCCCAGCATTTT
CATSSTEGRGNQPQHF
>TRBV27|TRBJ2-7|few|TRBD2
TGTGCCAGCAGTGGAAGCGGGGGGACCTACGAGCAGTACTTC
CASSGSGGTYEQYF
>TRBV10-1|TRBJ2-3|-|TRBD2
TGCGCCAGCAGTGATTCGGTAGCGGGAGACGCAGATACGCAGTATTTT
CASSDSVAGDADTQYF
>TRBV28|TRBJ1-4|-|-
TGTGCCAGCAGTTTGACCCCGACAGAGAATGAAAAACTGTTTTTT
CASSLTPTENEKLFF
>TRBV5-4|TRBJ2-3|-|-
TGTGCCAGCAGCTTTAGCGGAAGCACAGATACGCAGTATTTT
CASSFSGSTDTQYF
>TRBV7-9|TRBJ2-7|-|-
TGTGCCAGCAGCAACCAGGAGTACGAGCAGTACTTC
CASSNQEYEQYF
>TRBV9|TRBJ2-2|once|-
TGTGCCAGCAGCTCCGTTCAGGGTGGCGGGGAGCTGTTTTTT
CASSSVQGGGELFF
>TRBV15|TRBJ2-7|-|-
TGTGCCACCGGGCCACATTCTTTTCCCTACGAGCAGTACTTC
CATGPHSFPYEQYF
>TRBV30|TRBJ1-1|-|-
TGTGCCTGGAGCGAACAGGGAAACACTGAAGCTTTCTTT
CAWSEQGNTEAFF
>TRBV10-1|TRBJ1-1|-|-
TGCGCCAGCAGTGAGTCGACGGAGGGGGGGGAAGCTTTCTTT
CASSESTEGGEAFF
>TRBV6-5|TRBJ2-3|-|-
TGTGCCAGCAGTCCACATTCCACAGATACGCAGTATTTT
CASSPHSTDTQYF
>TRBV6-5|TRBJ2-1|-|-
TGTGCCAGCAGTTACACCCGGGACAATGAGCAGTTCTTC
CASSYTRDNEQFF
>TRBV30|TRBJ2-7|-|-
TGTGCCTGGACCCCCAGGGGAAATCCCTACGAGCAGTACTTC
CAWTPRGNPYEQYF
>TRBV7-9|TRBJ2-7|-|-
TGTGCCAGCAGCTCCACAGAGTACGAGCAGTACTTC
CASSSTEYEQYF
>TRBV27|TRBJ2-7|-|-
TGTGCCAGCAGTCGGGCATGGTCCTACGAGCAGTACTTC
CASSRAWSYEQYF
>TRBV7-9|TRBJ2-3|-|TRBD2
TGTGCCAGCAGCTTATATCCCAGCGGGGGCACAGATACGCAGTATTTT
CASSLYPSGGTDTQYF
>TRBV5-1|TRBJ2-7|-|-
TGCGCCAGCAGCTTGGAAGGTCCTTCCTACGAGCAGTACTTC
CASSLEGPSYEQYF
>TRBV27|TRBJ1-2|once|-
TGTGCCAGCAGTTTAGTCGGACCGAAAGCTAACTATGGCTACACCTTC
CASSLVGPKANYGYTF
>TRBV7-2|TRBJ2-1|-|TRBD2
TGTGCCAGCAGCTGGGGGACTAGCGGTTACAATGAGCAGTTCTTC
CASSWGTSGYNEQFF
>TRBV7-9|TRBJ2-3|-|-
TGTGCCAGCAGCTTAGAAGGTCTTAGGGTGGGAGATACGCAGTATTTT
CASSLEGLRVGDTQYF
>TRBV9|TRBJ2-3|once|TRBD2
TGTGCCAGCAGCGTAGGTTGGACTAGCGGCACAGATACGCAGTATTTT
CASSVGWTSGTDTQYF
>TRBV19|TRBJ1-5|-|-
TGTGCCAGTAGCGACTACAGGGAGGGTCATCAGCCCCAGCATTTT
CASSDYREGHQPQHF
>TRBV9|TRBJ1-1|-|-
TGTGCCAGCAGCGCGGGGGTTGGAATTATGAACACTGAAGCTTTCTTT
CASSAGVGIMNTEAFF
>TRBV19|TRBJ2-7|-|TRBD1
TGTGCCAGTAGTGCGAGACAGGGTATCACCGAGCAGTACTTC
CASSARQGITEQYF
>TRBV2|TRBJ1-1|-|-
TGTGCCAGCATCTTCCCTGGGATGGGCACTGAAGCTTTCTTT
CASIFPGMGTEAFF
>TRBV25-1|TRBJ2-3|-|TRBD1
TGTGCCAGCAGCGACGGACAGGCAGATACGCAGTATTTT
CASSDGQADTQYF
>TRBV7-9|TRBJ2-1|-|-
TGTGCCAGCAGCCTCAGTTTGGCCCCGCAGTTCTTC
CASSLSLAPQFF
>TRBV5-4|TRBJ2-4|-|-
TGTGCCAGCAGCTTCTGGGGGATAGCCAAAAACATTCAGTACTTC
CASSFWGIAKNIQYF
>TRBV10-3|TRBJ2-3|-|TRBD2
TGTGCCATCAGTGACAGGGAGGGCCTTGAAGATACGCAGTATTTT
CAISDREGLEDTQYF
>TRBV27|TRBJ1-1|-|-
TGTGCCAGCAGTAAGGACAGTCTGAACACTGAAGCTTTCTTT
CASSKDSLNTEAFF
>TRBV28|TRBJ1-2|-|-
TGTGCCAGCAGTTTAGATTCGGAGGGCTACACCTTC
CASSLDSEGYTF